This is a list of T cell receptor beta chains from one sample in a study of identical twins. TCRdb reprocessed the 5' RACE reads via MiXCR and lists one record per CDR3 protein. The sample carries 400,000 to 500,000 distinct CDR3 sequences, 14% recorded once. The same sample was also studied in work on yellow fever vaccine responses in identical twins.

What was sequenced was CD4+ T cells sorted from blood. These receptors came from a woman between 18 and 29 years old in good health. Both conserved end residues are part of each CDR3. Fields, in order: V gene, J gene, CDR3 protein.

TRBV18	TRBJ2-7	CASSPTYSYEQYF
TRBV5-1	TRBJ2-5	CASSSGQTGETQYF
TRBV5-6	TRBJ2-7	CASSQTGGGYEQYF
TRBV12-3/TRBV12-4	TRBJ2-1	CASRPSGGGWGNEQFF
TRBV27	TRBJ2-1	CASARSNEQFF
TRBV29-1	TRBJ1-1	CSVERDVNTEAFF
TRBV6-5	TRBJ1-6	CASSYSRGTGDSPLHF
TRBV5-1	TRBJ1-1	CASSLEGMGYTEAFF
TRBV5-1	TRBJ2-2	CASSPGHSGSGELFF
TRBV10-3	TRBJ2-1	CATARRDSTYRNEQFF
TRBV12-3/TRBV12-4	TRBJ2-5	CASSLITSRAIQETQYF
TRBV7-3	TRBJ1-6	CASSLGTGLLSPLHF
TRBV6-1	TRBJ2-7	CASSGGPTGQQYF
TRBV19	TRBJ1-2	CASSIDGQGYGYTF
TRBV3-1	TRBJ2-2	CASSHKGGELFF
TRBV12-3/TRBV12-4	TRBJ2-7	CASTPGAAYEQYF
TRBV5-1	TRBJ1-2	CASSFLSGRGDGYTF
TRBV5-1	TRBJ2-3	CASSLAPTSSPPTDTQYF
TRBV4-2	TRBJ2-1	CASSQYEGLSYNEQFF
TRBV5-1	TRBJ1-4	CASSFFGNNEKLFF
TRBV12-3/TRBV12-4	TRBJ2-7	CASRITSTNYEQYF
TRBV7-2	TRBJ2-3	CASSSGRFTQYF
TRBV28	TRBJ2-3	CASSKIAGGSDTQYF
TRBV21-1	TRBJ1-1	CASSKAPRGEAFF
TRBV20-1	TRBJ2-1	CSAEPSSGSYNEQFF
TRBV30	TRBJ2-3	CAWDSGLRTDTQYF
TRBV5-1	TRBJ2-3	CASSLEGGTDTQYF
TRBV11-2	TRBJ2-7	CASSPTAGLAGRGEQYF
TRBV7-2	TRBJ2-1	CASLGGRNEQFF
TRBV5-5	TRBJ1-2	CASRPALNYGYTF
TRBV5-1	TRBJ2-3	CASRSDPGQTDTQYF
TRBV14	TRBJ2-2	CASSRDLNGELFF
TRBV27	TRBJ2-3	CASSFLLSRASTDTQYF
TRBV5-1	TRBJ2-1	CASSLAAGARNNEQFF
TRBV6-1	TRBJ2-1	CASTGLAGWEQFF
TRBV6-1	TRBJ2-7	CASRPGQVSYEQYF
TRBV12-3/TRBV12-4	TRBJ2-2	CASRISGRENTGELFF
TRBV9	TRBJ1-4	CASSVDARMVANEKLFF
TRBV5-5	TRBJ1-1	CASSLFTGGGTEAFF
TRBV20-1	TRBJ1-5	CSAQPGTGRSNQPQHF
TRBV10-3	TRBJ2-7	CAISDTGFEQYF
TRBV5-1	TRBJ2-7	CASSLNAGIAYEQYF
TRBV7-2	TRBJ2-1	CASSRSIILSYNEQFF